These 17 T cell receptor beta chains share one sample of origin, sequenced in a study of blood T cell repertoires in COVID-19. Only in-frame clones appear in the TCRdb table, and some are missing; sequencing was by immunoSEQ multiplex PCR. The data hold over 20,000 clones, with roughly four fifths observed a single time. Material: peripheral blood. Every receptor here comes from a human donor in a cohort sampled during active COVID-19.

This rearrangement joins TRBV12-3 or TRBV12-4 to TRBJ1-2; 8 bases are a match to TRBD1. This CDR3 has 13 amino acids. Unmatched junction bases numbered 7, after V lost 5 bases and J lost 8 bases. As DNA, the CDR3 is TGTGCCAGCAGTGGGACAGGTAGTGGGGGCTACACCTTC. The encoded protein is CASSGTGSGGYTF.

The genes are TRBV27 and TRBJ2-7; possible D gene TRBD2, 6 bases. Germline-derived CDR1 and CDR2 are MNHEY and SMNVEV (reference sequence). The CDR3 spans 15 residues. Trimming shortened V by 5 bases and J by 7 bases, and 21 bases separated the two germline ends. In nucleotides, the CDR3 is TGTGCCAGCAGTGGGACTGTTGCGGGTTTGTATGAGCAGTACTTC. It specifies CASSGTVAGLYEQYF.

V gene TRBV10-3 combines with J gene TRBJ1-4; 7 bases agree with TRBD1. Trimming took 4 bases from V and 4 from J; bases not matched to a gene: 3. In germline, CDR1 is ENHRY, CDR2 SYGVKD. The CDR3 runs to 14 residues. The CDR3 nucleotides are TGTGCCATCAGTGGACAGGGAGATAATGAAAAACTGTTTTTT. Its translation is CAISGQGDNEKLFF.

V is TRBV30 and J is TRBJ2-7; 7 bases agree with TRBD1. V trimming: 5 bases; J trimming: 3 bases; junction bases outside the gene matches: 4. Germline lookup yields CDR1 GTSNPN and CDR2 SVGIG (reference sequence). The CDR3 contains 12 residues. The CDR3 protein is CAWGDSYYEQYF. CDR3 bases: TGTGCCTGGGGGGACAGTTACTACGAGCAGTACTTC.

In its sample, this clone was seen once. The V call is TRBV2, the J call TRBJ2-3; tentative D call: TRBD2 (6 bases). CDR3 size: 17 residues. The V gene's germline CDR1 is SNHLY and CDR2 FYNNEI. Trimming stripped 3 bases from V and 4 bases from J, with 20 bases between. The CDR3 sequence is CASSDGGASVTSDTQYF. CDR3 DNA sequence: TGTGCCAGCAGTGATGGCGGGGCCTCGGTGACATCAGATACGCAGTATTTT.

The V and J genes are TRBV6-5 and TRBJ1-6; D is undetermined. Germline CDR1 is MNHEY and CDR2 is SVGAGI. Deletions cut 1 base from V and 5 bases from J, with 12 bases between. This CDR3 has 16 amino acids. The CDR3 here is CASSYLARGDNSPLHF. The DNA for the CDR3 is TGTGCCAGCAGTTACTTAGCCCGAGGCGATAATTCACCCCTCCACTTT.

The gene calls are TRBV19 and TRBJ2-5; 7 bases map to TRBD1. The CDR3 spans 13 residues. Germline CDR1 is LNHDA and CDR2 is SQIVND (reference sequence). Germline trimming cut 5 bases from V and 4 bases from J; bases unmatched to any gene: 4. Here the CDR3 reads CASSPNRGETQYF. In DNA form, the CDR3 reads TGTGCCAGTAGTCCTAACAGGGGAGAGACCCAGTACTTC.

This chain joins TRBV19 and TRBJ1-3; no definite D call. There are 13 residues in the CDR3. The V end was cut by 11 bases, the J end by 0 bases, with 11 bases between. Germline values: CDR1 LNHDA, CDR2 SQIVND (reference sequence). In DNA form, the CDR3 reads TGTGCCCGGGAGGAAAACTCTGGAAACACCATATATTTT. Translated, it gives CAREENSGNTIYF.

The gene calls are TRBV29-1 and TRBJ1-2; D is undetermined. The CDR3 sequence is 14 residues long. Per germline, CDR1 SQVTM and CDR2 ANQGSEA. The V end was cut by 0 bases, the J end by 7 bases, with 15 bases between. The CDR3 sequence: CSVEDAGRRVGYTF. CDR3 coding DNA: TGCAGCGTTGAAGATGCGGGTCGGAGGGTTGGCTACACCTTC.

This clone was found once. The V and J genes are TRBV18 and TRBJ2-1; D remains ambiguous. This CDR3 has 13 residues. The V gene lost 4 bases and the J gene lost 9 bases, with 13 bases spanning the gap. Per the germline V gene, CDR1 is KGHSH and CDR2 is LQKENI. The DNA for the CDR3 is TGTGCCAGCTCACGTAACGAGGTAATTGAGCAGTTCTTC. Translated: CASSRNEVIEQFF.

The chain combines TRBV6-6 with TRBJ2-1; D perhaps matches TRBD1 (6 bases). The V end was cut by 2 bases, the J end by 0 bases, with 11 bases between. This CDR3 has 16 amino acids. Looked up from germline, CDR1 is MNHNY and CDR2 is SVGAGI (reference sequence). CDR3 in amino acids: CASSYLTGLSYNEQFF. For the CDR3, the DNA is TGTGCCAGCAGTTACCTAACAGGGCTCTCCTACAATGAGCAGTTCTTC.

The genes are TRBV2 and TRBJ2-3; 7 nucleotides match TRBD2. J gave up 3 bases and V 3 bases, and 9 bases lay outside the gene matches. The CDR3 spans 16 residues. Germline V gives CDR1 SNHLY, CDR2 FYNNEI. The CDR3 DNA reads as TGTGCCAGCAGTGACCCCCTACGGGGGGTTACAGATACGCAGTATTTT. Residues: CASSDPLRGVTDTQYF.

The chain joins TRBV5-5 to TRBJ1-6, with 8 bases lining up with TRBD1. The CDR3 extends over 16 amino acids. CDR1 SGHKS and CDR2 YYEKEE come from the germline V gene (reference sequence). The J segment lost 7 bases and the V segment lost 0 bases, leaving 6 bases of the junction unmatched. CDR3 sequence reads: CASSLVGTGVNSPLHF. CDR3 coding DNA: TGTGCCAGCAGCTTGGTAGGGACAGGAGTGAATTCACCCCTCCACTTT.

V usage is TRBV11-3 and J usage is TRBJ1-2, with 9 bases aligning to TRBD1. The J segment lost 5 bases and the V segment lost 0 bases, leaving 10 bases of the junction unmatched. CDR1 SGHNT and CDR2 YENEEA come from the germline V gene. The CDR3 extends over 17 amino acids. As DNA, the CDR3 is TGTGCCAGCAGCTTAGATGGGACAGGGAGGCGGCCGTATGGCTACACCTTC. Translation gives CASSLDGTGRRPYGYTF. Full variable domain (outside the CDR3, taken from reference TRBV11-3 and TRBJ1-2): EAGVVQSPRYKIIEKKQPVAFWCNPISGHNTLYWYLQNLGQGPELLIRYENEEAVDDSQLPKDRFSAERLKGVDSTLKIQPAELGDSAVYLCASSLDGTGRRPYGYTFGSGTRLTVV.

The chain joins TRBV5-1 to TRBJ1-5; a weak D match, TRBD1 (5 bases). The CDR3 has 15 residues. CDR1 SGHRS and CDR2 YFSETQ come from the germline V gene. Deletions cut 1 base from V and 4 bases from J, with 12 bases between. The CDR3 nucleotides are TGCGCCAGCAGCTTGAGGGGAAAGGGAAATCAGCCCCAGCATTTT. Protein sequence: CASSLRGKGNQPQHF.

The sample holds a few counts of this clone. The chain employs TRBV29-1 and TRBJ1-2, with D maybe TRBD1 (6 bases). This CDR3 is built from 10 residues. Germline values: CDR1 SQVTM, CDR2 ANQGSEA. V was cut by 7 bases and J by 8 bases, with 11 bases left in between. The CDR3, as DNA: TGCAGCGCCGAGACAGGCGGCTACACCTTC. Its translation is CSAETGGYTF.

The chain carries TRBV21-1 and TRBJ2-1; the table's D call, TRBD2, was not checked against the DNA. TRBV21-1 is shown as a pseudogene. CDR3 length: 15 residues. The CDR3 sequence is CASSKSGRGYGEQFF. In DNA form, the CDR3 reads TGTGCCAGCAGCAAATCGGGGCGGGGGTACGGTGAGCAGTTCTTC.